The 15 T cell receptor beta chains presented below share a single source sample, sequenced in a study of blood T cell repertoires in COVID-19. Measured with immunoSEQ multiplex PCR; TCRdb has only the in-frame clones, and not every one. The sample shows more than 200,000 clones, around nine tenths of them seen only once. Sequencing input: PBMCs or T cells enriched from blood (not recorded which). All receptors come from a man aged 25-45 years in a cohort exposed to, infected with or recovered from COVID-19 (not recorded which).

The chain is built from TRBV6-4 and TRBJ2-1, with D possibly being TRBD2 (6 bases). CDR1 is MRHNA, CDR2 SNTAGT, per germline. The CDR3 covers 16 residues. The V and J ends lost 2 bases and 3 bases respectively, with 14 bases between them. The CDR3: CASSDRAGLSYNEQFF. CDR3 coding DNA: TGTGCCAGCAGTGACCGAGCGGGCCTGAGCTACAATGAGCAGTTCTTC.

The rearrangement joins TRBV5-1 to TRBJ1-2; possible D gene TRBD1, 6 bases. CDR3 length equals 14 residues. V lost 4 bases and J 7 bases, leaving 17 bases between the germline ends. Germline lookup yields CDR1 SGHRS and CDR2 YFSETQ. The CDR3 protein is CASSTGQLTGGYTF. The CDR3 DNA reads as TGCGCCAGCAGCACCGGACAGTTAACAGGTGGCTACACCTTC.

The chain recombines TRBV7-2 with TRBJ1-4; TRBD1 matches 7 bases. This CDR3 contains 14 residues. CDR1 is SGHTA, CDR2 FQGNSA, per germline. With 1 base clipped from V and 7 bases from J, the junction kept 3 bases outside the gene matches. The CDR3 spells CASSLVGTAEKLFF. The CDR3 nucleotides read TGTGCCAGCAGCTTAGTAGGGACAGCTGAAAAACTGTTTTTT.

The genes are TRBV5-1 and TRBJ2-1, with a possible D match to TRBD1 (6 bases). There are 15 residues in the CDR3. The germline CDR1 and CDR2 sequences are SGHRS and YFSETQ. With 5 bases removed from V and 5 bases from J, the gap between germline ends came to 17 bases. CDR3 protein: CASSLGGSANNEQFF. DNA of the CDR3: TGCGCCAGCAGTCTTGGGGGCTCCGCCAACAATGAGCAGTTCTTC.

The V and J genes are TRBV5-1 and TRBJ2-1, with 7 bases matching TRBD2. The CDR3 is 16 amino acids. The germline CDR1 and CDR2 sequences are SGHRS and YFSETQ. Trimming at V came to 0 bases and at J to 4 bases, leaving 7 bases not matched to a gene. The CDR3 sequence: CASSLAVAGVYNEQFF. Here the CDR3 DNA reads TGCGCCAGCAGCTTGGCAGTCGCGGGAGTTTACAATGAGCAGTTCTTC.

V and J are TRBV25-1 and TRBJ1-4; D not certain. With 0 bases removed from V and 7 bases from J, the gap between germline ends came to 12 bases. The CDR3 totals 15 residues. CDR1 is MGHDK and CDR2 is SYGVNS in the germline V gene. The CDR3, as DNA: TGTGCCAGCAGTGAATATAGGGAGGTGGGTGAAAAACTGTTTTTT. It encodes CASSEYREVGEKLFF.

V gene TRBV14 combines with J gene TRBJ2-1; 11 bases fit TRBD2. The junction had 7 bases not matched to a gene; V was cut back by 3 bases and J by 9 bases. CDR3 length: 15 amino acids. Germline assignment: CDR1 SGHDN and CDR2 FVKESK. The CDR3 DNA sequence: TGTGCCAGCAGCCACCAACTAGCGGGAGTATCTGAGCAGTTCTTC. Protein product: CASSHQLAGVSEQFF.

V is TRBV27 and J is TRBJ1-6, with 8 bases matching TRBD1. Looked up from germline, CDR1 is MNHEY and CDR2 is SMNVEV (reference sequence). V was clipped by 9 bases and J by 4 bases; unmatched bases: 14. This CDR3 region has 17 residues. DNA of the CDR3: TGTGCCAGTATGACAATCCTACGGGACAGGTATAATTCACCCCTCCACTTT. Protein product: CASMTILRDRYNSPLHF.

This chain connects TRBV11-2 to TRBJ1-6, with D maybe TRBD1 (6 bases). The CDR3 extends over 15 amino acids. Germline values: CDR1 SGHAT, CDR2 FQNNGV. Trimming took off 1 base at V and 10 bases at J, with 14 bases between the two ends. CDR3 sequence reads: CASSLVRPGQSPLHF. Written as DNA, the CDR3 is TGTGCCAGCAGCTTAGTAAGGCCGGGACAATCACCCCTCCACTTT.

J is TRBJ2-5 and V is TRBV29-1, with no clear D. With 8 bases removed from V and 4 bases from J, the gap between germline ends came to 14 bases. Looked up from germline, CDR1 is SQVTM and CDR2 is ANQGSEA. This CDR3 contains 12 residues. The CDR3 DNA reads as TGCAGCCCGATTGGGCTCGGAGAGACCCAGTACTTC. Its protein is CSPIGLGETQYF.

This rearrangement joins TRBV5-1 to TRBJ2-3; 9 bases are shared with TRBD1. Germline lookup yields CDR1 SGHRS and CDR2 YFSETQ. V trimming: 4 bases; J trimming: 6 bases; junction bases outside the gene matches: 6. This CDR3 spans 14 amino acids. The CDR3 DNA is TGCGCCAGCAGCGCACAGGGGGCCCTCGATACGCAGTATTTT. Encoded protein: CASSAQGALDTQYF. Using reference TRBV5-1 and TRBJ2-3 for the parts outside the CDR3, the full variable domain is KAGVTQTPRYLIKTRGQQVTLSCSPISGHRSVSWYQQTPGQGLQFLFEYFSETQRNKGNFPGRFSGRQFSNSRSEMNVSTLELGDSALYLCASSAQGALDTQYFGPGTRLTVL.

V is TRBV18 and J is TRBJ1-3; D gene unclear. The CDR3 runs to 15 residues. V was pared by 1 base and J by 6 bases, with 13 bases between. Per germline, CDR1 KGHSH and CDR2 LQKENI. Written as DNA, the CDR3 is TGTGCCAGCTCACCACAGCGGGAGGCGATAAACACCATATATTTT. Translated, it gives CASSPQREAINTIYF.

V gene TRBV7-3 combines with J gene TRBJ2-2; possibly TRBD2 for D (6 bases). With 1 base removed from V and 8 bases from J, the gap between germline ends came to 20 bases. The CDR3 covers 17 residues. Germline V CDR1 and CDR2: SGHTA, FQGTGA. The CDR3 is CASSLSGGLSVMGELFF. The CDR3 coding sequence is TGTGCCAGCAGCTTAAGTGGGGGACTGTCCGTGATGGGGGAGCTGTTTTTT.

The V gene is TRBV9, the J gene TRBJ2-2; possibly TRBD1 for D (5 bases). The CDR3 sequence is 15 residues long. Trimming left V 2 bases short and J 4 bases short, with 12 bases between. Germline loops: CDR1 SGDLS, CDR2 YYNGEE. The CDR3 nucleotides read TGTGCCAGCAGCGTGGACAACTTTCTCACCGGGGAGCTGTTTTTT. Translating it yields CASSVDNFLTGELFF. Full variable domain (rest looked up from reference TRBV9 and TRBJ2-2): DSGVTQTPKHLITATGQRVTLRCSPRSGDLSVYWYQQSLDQGLQFLIQYYNGEERAKGNILERFSAQQFPDLHSELNLSSLELGDSALYFCASSVDNFLTGELFFGEGSRLTVL.

CDR3: CASSTTGMGSPLHF. The CDR3 region has the DNA TGTGCCAGCAGCACGACAGGGATGGGTTCACCCCTCCACTTT. J is TRBJ1-6 and V is TRBV5-4; the match to TRBD1 covers 7 bases. This CDR3 is built from 14 residues. CDR1 SGHNT and CDR2 YYREEE come from the germline V gene (reference sequence). Unmatched junction bases numbered 7, after V lost 4 bases and J lost 9 bases. Complete variable domain (other parts from reference TRBV5-4 and TRBJ1-6): ETGVTQSPTHLIKTRGQQVTLRCSSQSGHNTVSWYQQALGQGPQFIFQYYREEENGRGNFPPRFSGLQFPNYSSELNVNALELDDSALYLCASSTTGMGSPLHFGNGTRLTVT.